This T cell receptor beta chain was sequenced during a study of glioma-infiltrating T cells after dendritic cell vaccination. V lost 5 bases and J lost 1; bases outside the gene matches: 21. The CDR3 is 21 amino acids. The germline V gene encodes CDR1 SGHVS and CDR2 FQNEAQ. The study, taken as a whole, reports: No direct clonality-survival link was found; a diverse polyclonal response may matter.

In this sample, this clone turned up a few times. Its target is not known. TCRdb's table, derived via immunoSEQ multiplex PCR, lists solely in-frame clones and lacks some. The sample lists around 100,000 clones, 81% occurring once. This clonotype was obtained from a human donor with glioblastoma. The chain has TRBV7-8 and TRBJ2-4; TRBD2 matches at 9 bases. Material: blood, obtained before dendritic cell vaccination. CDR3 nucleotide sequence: TGTGCCAGCAGCCCCCGTTCTGCCTGGCGGGGGGGGGTTGGGGCCAAAAACATTCAGTACTTC. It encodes CASSPRSAWRGGVGAKNIQYF.